The present TCR beta chain was sequenced within a study of radiation and T cells in renal cell carcinoma (dated by TCRdb to between 2020 and 2021). In terms of the full investigation: A total of 50 to 60 samples underwent TCR beta sequencing, made up of some 26 tumors and around 27 peripheral blood samples. The last blood draw occurred 4 weeks after radiation, at the same time as nephrectomy. A total of about 4 million unique CDR3 nucleotide sequences, encoding fewer than 3,000,000 unique CDR3 amino acid sequences, were found across all 50 or so samples. The paper's findings and limits, for the study overall: Effects of radiation dose or scheduling on the TCR repertoire could not be addressed with the single-armed trial design. Blood repertoire dynamics were not followed beyond 4 weeks after treatment. Top tumor clonotypes rose in blood from baseline to 2 weeks post-radiation, then contracted by 4 weeks, suggesting transient expansion of tumor-resident clones. Because pretreatment tumor biopsies were not available, the study could not determine whether clonotypes were already present within the tumor at baseline.

The CDR3, cysteine through phenylalanine, is 14 amino acids long. Of all the DNA, just the CDR3 is kept, 42 bases in frame from base 1. The CDR1 and CDR2 encoded by the germline V gene are MDHEN and SYDVKM. V is clipped by 3 bases and J by 3 bases, and the sequence between their germline boundaries is 11 bases long. TCR beta libraries were generated from genomic DNA with the immunoSEQ kit, following the manufacturer's recommendations. For library preparation, a first multiplex PCR was performed with proprietary primers, followed by a second PCR in which unique barcodes were added, and bead cleanups were performed after each round. A positive control reaction and a negative control reaction, both provided in the kit, were run with every batch of samples. The final libraries were assessed on an Agilent 4200 TapeStation D1000 ScreenTape, pooled by volume, and quantified by qPCR. Sequencing was performed on an Illumina NextSeq500 using a MidOutput 150-cycle cartridge, with 156 Read1 cycles, 15 Index1 cycles, and the kit custom primers. The pooled library was loaded at roughly 1 pM with around 20% PhiX control spiked in. Per the original workflow: The vendor-processed data were analyzed in R, and a clonotype was defined as all T cells that share the same CDR3 nucleotide sequence. In the clone abundance analyses, frequencies were normalized to the 10,000 most abundant clones in each sample. Before analysis, public T cell clones were removed, and these numbered fewer than five per sample on average. A difference in abundance of at least 32-fold between compartments was used to define tumor-enriched and baseline blood-enriched clonotypes. A beta-binomial differential abundance model was used to identify clonotypes that were expanded or contracted between blood time points. The Baroni-Urbani and Buser coefficient was used to measure tumor-blood repertoire similarity, and groups were compared with two-tailed Wilcoxon tests in R. Not all clones reach the TCRdb copy of this immuneACCESS table, which keeps in-frame sequences only. Checked studies attribute under half of the gap to unresolved V genes and leave the rest unexplained. V and J calls and clone size are those listed in that table; D and trimming were worked out from the DNA. In this sample the table shows around 100,000 clones, around 80% of which occur a single time. Around 7.7% of the sample belongs to the ten largest clones.

Explained via the paper, the time point label denotes: blood 4 weeks post-SBRT, at nephrectomy. In light of the paper, this sample's treatment or condition label describes: 15 Gy SBRT to primary tumor, nephrectomy 4 weeks later. The samples were obtained from a clinical trial, where primary renal cell carcinomas were treated with 15 Gy stereotactic body radiation therapy and then removed by nephrectomy 4 weeks afterward. To track tumor-enriched clonotypes, serial peripheral blood was sampled from radiation-treated patients at baseline and at 2 weeks and 4 weeks after SBRT. Every patient's renal cell carcinoma showed clear cell pathology. The QIAamp DNA Blood Mini Kit (Qiagen) was used to prepare genomic DNA for TCR sequencing. The analyses included just those samples that passed every quality control check. Remarks on this clone: The antigen this receptor binds is unknown. The record has no base qualities; no much larger clone is one base away.

The chain is assembled from TRBV28 and TRBJ2-5; TRBD1 is possibly the D segment (5 matching bases). Sample: blood, taken from a patient whose treatment included radiotherapy and nephrectomy. The clonotype originates from a man aged 60 to 75 with renal cell carcinoma. The DNA sequence is as follows: TGTGCCAGCAGTTTTCAGGGATTTGAAGAGACCCAGTACTTC. Its coded protein is CASSFQGFEETQYF.